Below are 31 T cell receptor beta chains sequenced from a single sample in a study of shared clonotypes between healthy human individuals. Repertoires were generated with immunoSEQ multiplex PCR, while TCRdb's copy carries only in-frame clones and drops some. Among over 850,000 clones listed, approximately 78% were seen once. Sequences were obtained from memory CD4+ T cells from PBMCs. Documented subset: CD45RA-negative fraction. These TCRs come from a young man in good health. Some clones in this sample may be carry-over from other donors' samples.

This chain links TRBV20-1 with TRBJ2-1; 9 bases agree with TRBD2. CDR1 DFQATT and CDR2 SNEGSKA come from the germline V gene (reference sequence). Germline trimming cut 4 bases from V and 16 bases from J; bases unmatched to any gene: 8. The CDR3 has 11 residues. In DNA, the CDR3 is TGCAGTGCTATGGCTAGCGGGATCCCCTTCTTC. As protein: CSAMASGIPFF.

The genes are TRBV9 and TRBJ2-1; 10 bases align to TRBD2. The CDR3 is 17 residues long. Germline CDR1 reads SGDLS; CDR2 reads YYNGEE. Unmatched junction bases numbered 12, after V lost 9 bases and J lost 0 bases. The CDR3 region is CAIRAGGSLSSYNEQFF. The CDR3 DNA follows: TGTGCCATTCGAGCGGGAGGGTCTTTGAGCTCCTACAATGAGCAGTTCTTC.

This clone was picked up a small number of times. V gene TRBV5-1 combines with J gene TRBJ2-2; TRBD2 is a possible D gene (6 bases). The V gene lost 0 bases and the J gene lost 6 bases, with 15 bases spanning the gap. The CDR3 spans 16 residues. The V gene's germline CDR1 is SGHRS and CDR2 YFSETQ. In nucleotides, the CDR3 is TGCGCCAGCAGCTTGGAACTAGCTAATGCTGCCGGGGAGCTGTTTTTT. It yields the protein CASSLELANAAGELFF.

The chain recombines TRBV7-3 with TRBJ2-5; D is possibly TRBD2 (6 bases). The CDR3 covers 13 residues. Trimming took off 4 bases at V and 5 bases at J, with 11 bases between the two ends. The V gene's germline CDR1 is SGHTA and CDR2 FQGTGA. The CDR3 sequence is CASSSTSRETQYF. In DNA, the CDR3 is TGTGCCAGCAGCTCGACTAGTAGGGAGACCCAGTACTTC.

The V gene is TRBV28, the J gene TRBJ2-7, with D hard to call. This CDR3 comprises 12 residues. Per germline, CDR1 MDHEN and CDR2 SYDVKM. Trimming took 6 bases from V and 6 from J, leaving 12 bases between them. CDR3 bases: TGTGCCAGCAGCTCCCGAGCGAGCGAGCAGTACTTC. Its translation: CASSSRASEQYF. Using reference TRBV28 and TRBJ2-7 for the parts outside the CDR3, the full variable domain is DVKVTQSSRYLVKRTGEKVFLECVQDMDHENMFWYRQDPGLGLRLIYFSYDVKMKEKGDIPEGYSVSREKKERFSLILESASTNQTSMYLCASSSRASEQYFGPGTRLTVT.

This clone was observed a handful of times. The CDR3 spells CATSRTPVGYGYTF. Written as DNA, the CDR3 is TGTGCCACCAGCAGGACCCCGGTCGGCTATGGCTACACCTTC. This rearrangement joins TRBV15 to TRBJ1-2; D call uncertain. V was trimmed by 3 bases and J by 4 bases, leaving 12 bases between them. CDR1 and CDR2 from the germline V gene are LNHNV and YYDKDF (reference sequence). This CDR3 spans 14 amino acids.

The table lists this clone with a few counts. This sequence joins TRBV5-6 and TRBJ2-5, with TRBD2 identical over 8 bases. Germline CDR1 and CDR2: SGHDT and YYEEEE. The J segment lost 3 bases and the V segment lost 1 base, leaving 2 bases of the junction unmatched. CDR3 length: 14 amino acids. The CDR3, as DNA: TGTGCCAGCAGCTTGCTTAGCGGGAAAGAGACCCAGTACTTC. Its translation: CASSLLSGKETQYF. Combining the CDR3 with reference TRBV5-6 and TRBJ2-5 gives the whole variable domain DAGVTQSPTHLIKTRGQQVTLRCSPKSGHDTVSWYQQALGQGPQFIFQYYEEEERQRGNFPDRFSGHQFPNYSSELNVNALLLGDSALYLCASSLLSGKETQYFGPGTRLLVL.

Comments on this clone: A read error is possible here, since a much larger clone lies one base away. V gene TRBV27 combines with J gene TRBJ2-3; TRBD1 matches at 9 bases. The CDR3 sequence is 13 residues long. The germline CDR1 and CDR2 sequences are MNHEY and SMNVEV (reference sequence). In DNA form, the CDR3 reads TGTGCCAGCAGCAGGGACAGGGTAGATATGCAGTATTTT. Encoded protein: CASSRDRVDMQYF.

In this sample, this clone turned up a few times. V usage is TRBV5-1 and J usage is TRBJ2-4, with 9 nucleotides matching TRBD2. Trimming removed 5 bases from V and 15 bases from J; junction bases left unmatched: 12. Germline V gene data show CDR1 as SGHRS and CDR2 as YFSETQ. The CDR3 has 13 amino acids. For the CDR3, the DNA is TGCGCCAGCAGATTCGGCGGGAGGGCCGGTGGGTACTTC. It yields the protein CASRFGGRAGGYF.

This chain connects TRBV19 to TRBJ2-2; D ambiguous. The CDR3 has 15 residues. Germline V gene data show CDR1 as LNHDA and CDR2 as SQIVND (reference sequence). V lost 10 bases, J lost 7 bases, and 22 bases lay in between. The CDR3 sequence is CATNARVATIGELFF. CDR3 bases: TGTGCCACTAACGCCCGGGTCGCCACCATCGGGGAGCTGTTTTTT. Full variable domain (missing parts from reference TRBV19 and TRBJ2-2): DGGITQSPKYLFRKEGQNVTLSCEQNLNHDAMYWYRQDPGQGLRLIYYSQIVNDFQKGDIAEGYSVSREKKESFPLTVTSAQKNPTAFYLCATNARVATIGELFFGEGSRLTVL.

This clone was observed a few times. The sample carries other DNA sequences with the same CDR3. The chain has TRBV28 and TRBJ2-2; D remains ambiguous. The V and J ends lost 3 bases and 5 bases respectively, with 1 base between them. The CDR3 runs to 11 residues. In germline, CDR1 is MDHEN, CDR2 SYDVKM. CDR3 loop: CASSLTGELFF. The CDR3 DNA reads as TGTGCCAGCAGTTTGACCGGGGAGCTGTTTTTT.

The J gene is TRBJ2-1, the V gene TRBV7-3; D may be TRBD1 (5 bases). V gave up 5 bases and J gave up 4 bases, with 12 bases separating them. CDR1 is SGHTA, CDR2 FQGTGA, per germline. CDR3 length equals 14 residues. The CDR3 coding sequence is TGTGCCAGCAGCCTCCATACAGGTTACAATGAGCAGTTCTTC. This encodes CASSLHTGYNEQFF.

Concerning this clone: Other DNA sequences from this sample encode an identical CDR3 as well. The CDR3 reads CASSLDRHTEAFF. The CDR3 coding sequence is TGCGCCAGCAGCTTGGACCGCCACACTGAAGCTTTCTTT. This sequence joins TRBV5-1 and TRBJ1-1; D ambiguous. Trimming took 0 bases from V and 3 from J, leaving 6 bases between them. Looked up from germline, CDR1 is SGHRS and CDR2 is YFSETQ. This CDR3 is built from 13 residues.

The chain links TRBV5-4 to TRBJ2-7; 13 positions match TRBD2. The CDR3 covers 17 residues. Germline CDR1 SGHNT, CDR2 YYREEE (reference sequence). J lost 7 bases, V lost 4 bases, and 14 bases had no gene match. CDR3 protein: CASSPRLAGGLSREQYF. CDR3 nucleotide sequence: TGTGCCAGCAGCCCCAGACTAGCGGGAGGCCTCTCCCGGGAGCAGTACTTC.

This chain joins TRBV7-2 and TRBJ1-2; 10 nucleotides agree with TRBD1. The germline V gene encodes CDR1 SGHTA and CDR2 FQGNSA. V was pared by 3 bases and J by 4 bases, with 5 bases of the junction left unmatched. The CDR3 extends over 15 amino acids. CDR3 sequence reads: CASSFTGTGAYGYTF. The CDR3 region has the DNA TGTGCCAGCAGCTTCACCGGGACAGGGGCCTATGGCTACACCTTC.

V and J are TRBV28 and TRBJ1-2, with D uncertain. There are 13 residues in the CDR3. V was pared by 2 bases and J by 8 bases, with 12 bases between. Germline loops: CDR1 MDHEN, CDR2 SYDVKM. This CDR3 reads CASSLMARGGYTF. The DNA of the CDR3 is TGTGCCAGCAGTTTAATGGCGCGAGGGGGCTACACCTTC.

The rearrangement joins TRBV18 to TRBJ1-2, with D uncertain. Trimming removed 5 bases from V and 5 bases from J, with 12 bases in between. The CDR3 contains 13 residues. Germline assignment: CDR1 KGHSH and CDR2 LQKENI. CDR3 coding DNA: TGTGCCAGCTCAGATGGCAGAGAGTATGGCTACACCTTC. Translating gives CASSDGREYGYTF. The full variable domain, rest sourced from reference TRBV18 and TRBJ1-2, is NAGVMQNPRHLVRRRGQEARLRCSPMKGHSHVYWYRQLPEEGLKFMVYLQKENIIDESGMPKERFSAEFPKEGPSILRIQQVVRGDSAAYFCASSDGREYGYTFGSGTRLTVV.

V and J are TRBV5-1 and TRBJ1-1; no firm D call. Germline V CDR1 and CDR2: SGHRS, YFSETQ. The length of the CDR3 is 14 residues. The ends were cut back, 2 bases at V and 1 base at J, with 9 bases in the middle. The CDR3 DNA reads TGCGCCAGCAGCTTTCACAGTCGGAACACTGAAGCTTTCTTT. It specifies CASSFHSRNTEAFF.

This clone was seen only a few times. The chain is built from TRBV27 and TRBJ2-5; D gene uncertain. This CDR3 contains 15 residues. V shed 6 bases and J shed 5 bases, with 19 bases lying between them. Per germline, CDR1 MNHEY and CDR2 SMNVEV (reference sequence). CDR3 DNA sequence: TGTGCCAGCAGCCCGCGTCTGTCCCGGGCCGAGACCCAGTACTTC. Protein: CASSPRLSRAETQYF.

The chain combines TRBV5-1 with TRBJ2-5, with 8 nucleotides matching TRBD1. With V trimmed by 4 bases and J by 2 bases, 7 bases remained unmatched. This CDR3 has 15 residues. CDR1 and CDR2 from the germline V gene are SGHRS and YFSETQ. CDR3 nucleotide sequence: TGCGCCAGCAGCCAGGGGACAGGCCCTCAAGAGACCCAGTACTTC. It codes for CASSQGTGPQETQYF.

On this clone: This sequence may be a read error, since a much larger clone differs from it by one base. Within the sample, other DNA sequences also encode this same CDR3. The chain uses TRBV28 and TRBJ2-1; 8 bases are shared with TRBD2. CDR3 length: 18 amino acids. Germline CDR1 is MDHEN and CDR2 is SYDVKM. For the CDR3, the DNA is TGCGCCAGCAGTTTGAGGCGGGATAGCGGGGAGGGGTCCAATGAGCAGTTCTTC. This codes for CASSLRRDSGEGSNEQFF.

The chain employs TRBV19 and TRBJ2-7, with D hard to call. The CDR3 totals 15 residues. The germline V gene encodes CDR1 LNHDA and CDR2 SQIVND (reference sequence). V shed 0 bases and J shed 1 base, with 10 bases lying between them. In DNA, the CDR3 is TGTGCCAGTAGTATAGATTCACAGCAATCCTACGAGCAGTACTTC. Its translation is CASSIDSQQSYEQYF.

J is TRBJ2-5 and V is TRBV6-5; D is uncertain. CDR1 is MNHEY and CDR2 is SVGAGI in the germline V gene. The CDR3 spans 14 residues. V lost 0 bases to trimming and J lost 4 bases, with 9 bases between them. The CDR3 bases are TGTGCCAGCAGTTACTCACGAGTCTCAGAGACCCAGTACTTC. It codes for CASSYSRVSETQYF.

V usage is TRBV28 and J usage is TRBJ2-3, with 8 bases identical to TRBD1. Germline V gives CDR1 MDHEN, CDR2 SYDVKM. The CDR3 is 16 amino acids. Trimming at V came to 7 bases and at J to 2 bases, leaving 11 bases not matched to a gene. Here the CDR3 reads CASTGQGRLDTDTQYF. The CDR3 nucleotides are TGTGCCAGCACCGGACAGGGACGGCTTGACACAGATACGCAGTATTTT.

The sample holds one count of this clone. A read error may account for a junction end that differs from germline. Additional DNA sequences in this sample encode the identical CDR3. This chain joins TRBV29-1 and TRBJ2-1; maybe TRBD1 (6 bases). Germline assignment: CDR1 SQVTM and CDR2 ANQGSEA. This CDR3 spans 13 amino acids. CDR3 coding DNA: TGCAGCGTCGAAGGTAACAGGGACAATGAGCAGTTCTTC. This codes for CSVEGNRDNEQFF.

This chain links TRBV4-1 with TRBJ1-1; perhaps TRBD1 as D (6 bases). The CDR3 length is 15 residues. Germline-derived CDR1 and CDR2 are MGHRA and YSYEKL. V shed 0 bases and J shed 2 bases, with 10 bases lying between them. CDR3 protein: CASSQDRGGNTEAFF. The CDR3 DNA reads as TGCGCCAGCAGCCAAGATAGGGGGGGAAACACTGAAGCTTTCTTT.

The J gene is TRBJ2-3, the V gene TRBV30, with 11 bases matching TRBD2. The CDR3 is made up of 13 amino acids. Germline V gene data show CDR1 as GTSNPN and CDR2 as SVGIG (reference sequence). J gave up 6 bases and V 3 bases, and 2 bases lay outside the gene matches. This chain's CDR3 is CAWRASGRDTQYF. DNA of the CDR3: TGTGCCTGGAGGGCTAGCGGGAGGGATACGCAGTATTTT.

The chain links TRBV11-2 to TRBJ1-2; D possibly corresponds to TRBD1 (5 bases). The germline CDR1 and CDR2 sequences are SGHAT and FQNNGV. CDR3 size: 15 residues. V gave up 3 bases and J gave up 3 bases, with 14 bases separating them. CDR3 sequence reads: CASSFGTATHYGYTF. The CDR3 DNA follows: TGTGCCAGCAGCTTTGGGACGGCGACCCACTATGGCTACACCTTC.

This clone was found once. In the same sample, other DNA sequences code for this CDR3. The genes are TRBV2 and TRBJ2-3; TRBD2 agrees at 13 bases. The CDR3 consists of 14 residues. The V and J ends lost 11 bases and 1 base, in that order; junction bases with no gene match: 3. Germline V gene lookup returns CDR1 SNHLY and CDR2 FYNNEI. In nucleotides, the CDR3 is TGTGCCCGCGGACTAGCGGGGGGCACAGATACGCAGTATTTT. Translation: CARGLAGGTDTQYF. The full variable domain, completed using reference TRBV2 and TRBJ2-3, is EPEVTQTPSHQVTQMGQEVILRCVPISNHLYFYWYRQILGQKVEFLVSFYNNEISEKSEIFDDQFSVERPDGSNFTLKIRSTKLEDSAMYFCARGLAGGTDTQYFGPGTRLTVL.

Concerning this clone itself: At one boundary the junction diverges from the germline segment, which might be a read error. The gene calls are TRBV5-1 and TRBJ2-1, with a possible D match to TRBD2 (5 bases). This CDR3 is 16 amino acids long. CDR1 SGHRS and CDR2 YFSETQ come from the germline V gene. The CDR3: CASSLGGSGDYNEQLF. As DNA, the CDR3 is TGCGCCAGCAGCTTGGGAGGGAGCGGTGATTACAATGAGCAGCTCTTC.

This CDR3 is CASSLGQGAYYGYTF. The CDR3 nucleotides are TGTGCCAGCAGCTTGGGGCAGGGGGCTTACTATGGCTACACCTTC. The chain combines TRBV5-4 with TRBJ1-2; 8 bases fit TRBD1. From germline, CDR1 is SGHNT and CDR2 YYREEE (reference sequence). The CDR3 is made up of 15 amino acids. V dropped 0 bases and J dropped 3; count of bases not matched to a gene: 4.